The rows below give T cell receptor beta chains drawn from one sample of a study of response to subunit inactivated influenza vaccine. TCRdb ran MiXCR on the RT-PCR reads and lists one entry per CDR3 protein. The repertoire consists of hundreds of thousands of distinct CDR3 sequences, with around a sixth occurring once and the leading ten covering about 11%. This material consisted of PBMCs from blood, taken around 5 days after vaccination. The receptors were sampled from a man aged 50 or older who received an inactivated influenza vaccine. Each CDR3 is given with its conserved first and last residue. D genes are given only for firm matches. Expanded clones get a size class; other rows say once, few or many, or leave the size out.

J gene,D gene,V gene,clone size,CDR3 protein,CDR3 DNA
TRBJ1-2,NA,TRBV12-3/TRBV12-4,few,CASSFFGRGGYTF,TGTGCCAGCAGTTTTTTTGGCCGGGGTGGCTACACCTTC
TRBJ2-7,NA,TRBV28,NA,CASSWPGEHEQYF,TGTGCCAGCAGTTGGCCAGGGGAACACGAGCAGTACTTC
TRBJ2-1,TRBD2,TRBV7-2,NA,CASSPLTSGAYNEQFF,TGTGCCAGCAGCCCACTGACTAGCGGGGCATACAATGAGCAGTTCTTC
TRBJ2-1,TRBD2,TRBV4-3,NA,CASSRGLADTNEQFF,TGCGCCAGCAGCCGCGGACTAGCGGACACTAATGAGCAGTTCTTC
TRBJ1-5,TRBD1,TRBV12-3/TRBV12-4,few,CASSPTGVRSNQPQHF,TGTGCCAGCAGCCCTACAGGGGTAAGAAGCAATCAGCCCCAGCATTTT
TRBJ1-4,NA,TRBV7-2,NA,CASSLANQNNEKLFF,TGTGCCAGCAGCTTAGCGAACCAGAACAACGAAAAACTGTTTTTT
TRBJ2-7,NA,TRBV20-1,few,CSARGGATSYEQYF,TGCAGTGCTAGAGGGGGGGCGACCTCCTACGAGCAGTACTTC
TRBJ2-3,TRBD2,TRBV28,NA,CASSYPSGGAGDTQYF,TGTGCCAGCAGTTACCCTAGCGGGGGGGCCGGAGATACGCAGTATTTT
TRBJ2-7,NA,TRBV28,NA,CASSFAGRNLYEQYF,TGTGCCAGCAGCTTTGCGGGGAGAAACCTCTACGAGCAGTACTTC
TRBJ2-7,NA,TRBV12-3/TRBV12-4,NA,CASSTRSSSYEQYF,TGTGCCAGCTCAACGCGGTCCAGCTCCTACGAGCAGTACTTC
TRBJ1-5,TRBD1,TRBV10-3,NA,CAISEWEGAQPQHF,TGTGCCATCAGTGAGTGGGAGGGGGCCCAGCCCCAGCATTTT
TRBJ2-1,NA,TRBV6-5,few,CASSYSTGRAYNEQFF,TGTGCCAGCAGTTACTCGACTGGGAGAGCCTACAATGAGCAGTTCTTC
TRBJ2-7,TRBD2,TRBV20-1,NA,CSAPPPGGTATYEQYF,TGCAGTGCACCCCCCCCCGGGGGGACTGCCACCTACGAGCAGTACTTC
TRBJ1-1,TRBD1,TRBV12-3/TRBV12-4,many,CASRGQGTGTEAFF,TGTGCCAGCAGAGGACAGGGGACGGGCACTGAAGCTTTCTTT
TRBJ2-3,NA,TRBV5-5,few,CASRPATDTQYF,TGTGCCAGCAGACCGGCCACAGATACGCAGTATTTT
TRBJ2-7,TRBD1,TRBV10-3,NA,CAISRIGTGTDEQYF,TGTGCCATCAGCCGAATCGGGACAGGGACGGACGAGCAGTACTTC
TRBJ2-1,TRBD2,TRBV9,few,CASSKGLAGNLRNEQFF,TGTGCCAGCAGCAAAGGACTAGCGGGGAACTTGCGGAATGAGCAGTTCTTC
TRBJ1-4,TRBD1,TRBV6-5,NA,CASSYGARGLGEKLFF,TGTGCCAGCAGTTACGGGGCCAGGGGGCTAGGAGAAAAACTGTTTTTT
TRBJ2-5,TRBD2,TRBV20-1,many,CSATRWGTNNQETQYF,TGCAGTGCTACCCGTTGGGGGACTAACAACCAAGAGACCCAGTACTTC
TRBJ2-2,NA,TRBV4-1,once,CASRGATGELFF,TGCGCCAGCAGGGGGGCTACCGGGGAGCTGTTTTTT
TRBJ2-4,NA,TRBV28,NA,CASNKGRRGNIQYF,TGTGCCAGCAATAAGGGGCGTCGGGGAAACATTCAGTACTTC
TRBJ1-2,TRBD1,TRBV12-3/TRBV12-4,many,CASSNTGDGYTF,TGTGCCAGCAGTAATACAGGGGATGGCTACACCTTC
TRBJ1-6,TRBD1,TRBV20-1,NA,CSARSDRGNSPLHF,TGCAGTGCTAGAAGTGACAGGGGTAATTCACCCCTCCACTTT
TRBJ1-6,NA,TRBV6-5,few,CASSYQSSLGQRYNSPLHF,TGTGCCAGCAGCTATCAATCGTCCCTCGGACAGCGATATAATTCACCCCTCCACTTT
TRBJ1-4,NA,TRBV12-3/TRBV12-4,NA,CASSFGGNEKLFF,TGTGCCAGCAGTTTTGGTGGAAATGAAAAACTGTTTTTT
TRBJ2-3,NA,TRBV18,many,CASSPGGTDTQYF,TGTGCCAGCTCACCGGGGGGCACAGATACGCAGTATTTT
TRBJ2-4,NA,TRBV6-2/TRBV6-3,few,CASSYFVRDIEYF,TGTGCCAGCAGTTACTTCGTTAGGGACATAGAGTACTTC
TRBJ2-7,NA,TRBV20-1,NA,CSARDTANSYEQYF,TGCAGTGCTAGAGATACAGCGAACTCCTACGAGCAGTACTTC
TRBJ2-7,NA,TRBV10-1,NA,CASSKTMGEQYF,TGCGCCAGCAGCAAGACCATGGGTGAGCAGTACTTC
TRBJ2-5,NA,TRBV6-5,few,CASSYDPGLPRQTQYF,TGTGCCAGCAGTTATGACCCCGGACTACCGAGGCAGACCCAGTACTTC
TRBJ2-1,NA,TRBV9,few,CASSSPQVAGSGHSYNEQFF,TGTGCCAGCAGCTCTCCCCAGGTGGCGGGATCCGGGCACTCCTACAATGAGCAGTTCTTC
TRBJ1-5,NA,TRBV6-6,NA,CASSYRWEPQHF,TGTGCCAGCAGTTACCGGTGGGAGCCCCAGCATTTT
TRBJ1-3,NA,TRBV5-1,NA,CASSPWPGNTIYF,TGCGCCAGCAGCCCGTGGCCAGGAAACACCATATATTTT
TRBJ2-3,TRBD2,TRBV6-2/TRBV6-3,NA,CATGGGLAGEDTQYF,TGTGCCACCGGCGGGGGACTAGCGGGGGAAGATACGCAGTATTTT
TRBJ2-7,NA,TRBV12-3/TRBV12-4,few,CASRASASYEQYF,TGTGCCAGCAGGGCTAGCGCGTCATACGAGCAGTACTTC
TRBJ2-1,NA,TRBV9,NA,CASSVQGVPSNEQFF,TGTGCCAGCAGCGTCCAAGGGGTTCCGAGTAATGAGCAGTTCTTC
TRBJ2-1,TRBD2,TRBV6-5,NA,CASRYLAGRDVEQFF,TGTGCCAGCAGGTACTTAGCGGGTCGGGACGTTGAGCAGTTCTTC
TRBJ2-5,NA,TRBV5-1,few,CASSLRPGVQETQYF,TGCGCCAGCAGCTTACGACCGGGGGTGCAAGAGACCCAGTACTTC
TRBJ2-2,NA,TRBV15,few,CATAGTGNTGELFF,TGTGCCACCGCCGGGACGGGGAACACCGGGGAGCTGTTTTTT
TRBJ1-5,NA,TRBV20-1,few,CSARDVRRDYQPQHF,TGCAGTGCTAGAGATGTACGTAGAGATTATCAGCCCCAGCATTTT
TRBJ2-2,TRBD1,TRBV7-2,NA,CASSTGQTYTGELFF,TGTGCCAGCAGCACGGGACAGACGTACACCGGGGAGCTGTTTTTT
TRBJ1-1,NA,TRBV6-1,NA,CASRLQWGSTEAFF,TGTGCCAGCAGACTACAGTGGGGGAGCACTGAAGCTTTCTTT
TRBJ2-3,NA,TRBV4-3,NA,CASSQVRGNPVTDTQYF,TGCGCCAGCAGCCAAGTTAGGGGCAACCCTGTCACAGATACGCAGTATTTT
TRBJ1-2,NA,TRBV6-5,few,CASSYSSRTVNYGYTF,TGTGCCAGCAGTTACTCGTCAAGGACAGTTAACTATGGCTACACCTTC
TRBJ2-1,TRBD2,TRBV27,NA,CASSPGTSGVNEQFF,TGTGCCAGCAGTCCGGGGACTAGCGGGGTTAATGAGCAGTTCTTC
TRBJ2-7,NA,TRBV12-3/TRBV12-4,few,CASSLLAVAYEQYF,TGTGCCAGCAGTTTGTTAGCGGTGGCCTACGAGCAGTACTTC
TRBJ2-7,NA,TRBV9,NA,CASSPRQYEQYF,TGTGCCAGCAGCCCCCGGCAGTACGAGCAGTACTTC
TRBJ2-1,NA,TRBV10-3,NA,CAIRAGTAYNEQFF,TGTGCCATCAGAGCCGGGACTGCCTACAATGAGCAGTTCTTC
TRBJ2-5,NA,TRBV5-1,NA,CASSPIKGQETQYF,TGCGCCAGCAGCCCAATCAAAGGCCAAGAGACCCAGTACTTC
TRBJ2-1,NA,TRBV20-1,few,CSATPRGDEQFF,TGCAGTGCAACCCCACGAGGGGATGAGCAGTTCTTC
TRBJ2-3,TRBD2,TRBV3-1,NA,CASSPAGGHTDTQYF,TGTGCCAGCAGCCCGGCGGGGGGCCACACAGATACGCAGTATTTT
TRBJ2-1,TRBD2,TRBV20-1,NA,CSARDSSGSSYNEQFF,TGCAGTGCTAGAGATTCTAGCGGGAGCTCCTACAATGAGCAGTTCTTC
TRBJ1-6,TRBD1,TRBV6-5,NA,CASSSAGGAGSPLHF,TGTGCCAGCAGTTCCGCAGGGGGCGCGGGATCACCCCTCCACTTT